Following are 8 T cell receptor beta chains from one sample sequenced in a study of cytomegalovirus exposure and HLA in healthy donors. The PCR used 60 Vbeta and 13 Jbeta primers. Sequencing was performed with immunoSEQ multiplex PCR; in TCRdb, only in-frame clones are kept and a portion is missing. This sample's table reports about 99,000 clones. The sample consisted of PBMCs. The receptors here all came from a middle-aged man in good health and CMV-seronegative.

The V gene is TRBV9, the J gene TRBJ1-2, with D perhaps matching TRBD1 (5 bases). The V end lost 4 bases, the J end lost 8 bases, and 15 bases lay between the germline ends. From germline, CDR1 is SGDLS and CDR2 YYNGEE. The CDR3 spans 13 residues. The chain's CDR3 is CASSLATEGGYTF. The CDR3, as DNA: TGTGCCAGCAGCCTCGCGACGGAGGGGGGCTACACCTTC.

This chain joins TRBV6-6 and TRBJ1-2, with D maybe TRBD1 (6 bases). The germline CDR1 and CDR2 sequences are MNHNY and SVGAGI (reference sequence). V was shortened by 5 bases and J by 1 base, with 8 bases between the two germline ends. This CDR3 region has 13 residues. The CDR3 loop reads CASSRQVNYGYTF. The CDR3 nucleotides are TGTGCCAGCAGTAGACAGGTTAACTATGGCTACACCTTC.

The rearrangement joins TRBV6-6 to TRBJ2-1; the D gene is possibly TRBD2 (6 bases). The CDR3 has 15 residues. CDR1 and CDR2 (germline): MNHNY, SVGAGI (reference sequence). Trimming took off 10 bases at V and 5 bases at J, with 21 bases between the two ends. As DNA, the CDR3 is TGTGCCACCCTAAAGGGAGAAGCGGGCCACAATGAGCAGTTCTTC. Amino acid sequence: CATLKGEAGHNEQFF.

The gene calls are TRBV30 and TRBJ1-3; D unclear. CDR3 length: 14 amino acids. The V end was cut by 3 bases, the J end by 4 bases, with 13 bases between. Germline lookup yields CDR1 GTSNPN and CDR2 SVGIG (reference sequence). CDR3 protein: CAWRNPGWGNTIYF. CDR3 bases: TGTGCCTGGAGAAACCCCGGTTGGGGAAACACCATATATTTT.

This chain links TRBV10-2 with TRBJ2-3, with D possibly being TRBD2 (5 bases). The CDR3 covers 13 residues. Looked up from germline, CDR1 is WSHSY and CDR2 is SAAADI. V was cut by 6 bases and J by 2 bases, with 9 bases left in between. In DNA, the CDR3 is TGCGCCAGCAGATCGGGGAACACAGATACGCAGTATTTT. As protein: CASRSGNTDTQYF.

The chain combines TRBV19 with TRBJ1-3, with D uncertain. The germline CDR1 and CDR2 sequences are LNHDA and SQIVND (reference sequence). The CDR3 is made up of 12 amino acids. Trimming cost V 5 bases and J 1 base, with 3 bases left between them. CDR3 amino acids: CASSRSGNTIYF. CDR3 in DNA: TGTGCCAGTAGTCGTTCTGGAAACACCATATATTTT.

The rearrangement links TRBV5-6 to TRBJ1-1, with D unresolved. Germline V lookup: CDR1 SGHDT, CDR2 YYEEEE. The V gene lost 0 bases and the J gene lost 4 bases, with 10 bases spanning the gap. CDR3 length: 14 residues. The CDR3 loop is CASSLGPLVTEAFF. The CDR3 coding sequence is TGTGCCAGCAGCTTGGGGCCCCTTGTCACTGAAGCTTTCTTT. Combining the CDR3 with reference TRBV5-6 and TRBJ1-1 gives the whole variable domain DAGVTQSPTHLIKTRGQQVTLRCSPKSGHDTVSWYQQALGQGPQFIFQYYEEEERQRGNFPDRFSGHQFPNYSSELNVNALLLGDSALYLCASSLGPLVTEAFFGQGTRLTVV.

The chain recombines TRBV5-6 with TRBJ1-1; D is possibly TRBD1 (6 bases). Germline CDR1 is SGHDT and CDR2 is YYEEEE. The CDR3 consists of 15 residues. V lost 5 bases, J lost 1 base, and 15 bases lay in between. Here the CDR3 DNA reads TGTGCCAGCAGGAGATCAGGGGCACAGAACACTGAAGCTTTCTTT. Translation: CASRRSGAQNTEAFF.